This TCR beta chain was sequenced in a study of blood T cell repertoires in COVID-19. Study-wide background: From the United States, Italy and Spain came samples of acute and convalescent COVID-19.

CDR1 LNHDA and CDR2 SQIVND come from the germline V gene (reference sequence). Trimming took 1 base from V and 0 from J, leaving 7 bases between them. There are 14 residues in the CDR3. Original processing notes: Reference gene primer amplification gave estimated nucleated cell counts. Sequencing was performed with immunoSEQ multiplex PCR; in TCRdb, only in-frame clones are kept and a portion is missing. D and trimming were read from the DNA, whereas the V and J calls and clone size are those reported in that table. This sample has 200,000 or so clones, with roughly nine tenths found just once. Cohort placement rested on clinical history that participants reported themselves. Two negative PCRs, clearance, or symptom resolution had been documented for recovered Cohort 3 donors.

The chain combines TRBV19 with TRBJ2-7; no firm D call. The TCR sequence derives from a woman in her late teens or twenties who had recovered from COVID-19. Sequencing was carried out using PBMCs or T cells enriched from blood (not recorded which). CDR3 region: CASSIGQDSYEQYF. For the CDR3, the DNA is TGTGCCAGTAGTATAGGTCAGGACTCCTACGAGCAGTACTTC.